This TCR beta chain was obtained from a study of blood T cell repertoires in COVID-19. Study context: Collection of acute and convalescent COVID-19 samples took place in the United States, Italy and Spain. PBMCs, B-cell-depleted T cells, or T cells were the source of the cDNA or gDNA that made up the material.

V dropped 2 bases and J dropped 6 bases, with 15 bases sitting between them. Germline CDR1 and CDR2: MNHEY and SVGAGI. The CDR3 is 15 residues long. In the original processing: By means of reference gene primer amplification, nucleated cell counts were estimated. Method: immunoSEQ multiplex PCR; TCRdb's copy keeps in-frame clones and lacks some. V and J calls and clone size are those listed in that table; D and trimming were worked out from the DNA. The top ten hold less than 5.5% of the sample, which has under 60,000 clones, over 65% seen once. The specimen was peripheral blood. This receptor was obtained from a human donor in a cohort sampled during active COVID-19. The chain joins TRBV6-5 to TRBJ2-3; possible D gene TRBD1, 6 bases. CDR3 DNA: TGTGCCAGCAGTTACGCCGACAGGTTCCGCGATACGCAGTATTTT. It translates to CASSYADRFRDTQYF.